This T cell receptor beta chain came from a study of shared clonotypes between healthy human individuals. Study details: The donor pool was made up of two women and three men aged 18 to 49.

The assay used deep level. The genomic DNA of each subset was split evenly across several immunoSEQ plates. Unsorted PBMC DNA went through sequencing on ten immunoSEQ deep assay plates. The repertoire was sequenced with immunoSEQ multiplex PCR; TCRdb's copy has only in-frame clones and lacks some. The data show 450,000 to 600,000 clones, with around 80% seen just once and roughly 12% held by the top ten. CDR3 length: 17 residues. Germline V CDR1 and CDR2: LNHDA, SQIVND (reference sequence). V was clipped by 0 bases and J by 6 bases; unmatched bases: 12. This TCR came from a woman between 40 and 55 years old in good health. Some clones in this sample may be carry-over from other donors' samples. Sequencing input: PBMCs. This chain links TRBV19 with TRBJ2-7, with TRBD1 matching over 9 bases. CDR3 residues: CASSIDGRWDREVEQYF. CDR3 nucleotide sequence: TGTGCCAGTAGTATAGATGGCCGATGGGACAGGGAGGTCGAGCAGTACTTC.